A single sample gave rise to the 18 T cell receptor beta chains below, sequenced in a study of a mutant IDH1 vaccine in newly diagnosed glioma. Produced via immunoSEQ multiplex PCR; TCRdb's table is partial and in-frame only. The data show about 86,000 clones, approximately 85% seen once. Sample time point: week 23, last vaccination. Every vaccine dose comprised 300 ug of mutant IDH1 20-mer peptide plus topical imiquimod. The antigens of these receptors remain unknown. Sequences were derived from PBMCs, sampled from a glioma patient whose treatment included an IDH1 peptide vaccine. The receptors shown here come from a young man with glioma. Some clones in this sample may be carry-over from other donors' samples.

The DNA for the CDR3 is TGTGCCAGCAGTTATACGGGGCAATCGAACACTGAAGCTTTCTTT. Protein product: CASSYTGQSNTEAFF. This chain joins TRBV11-1 and TRBJ1-1, with D perhaps TRBD1 (5 bases). The CDR3 extends over 15 amino acids. Germline CDR1 SGHAT, CDR2 FQDESV (reference sequence). V gave up 6 bases and J gave up 1 base, with 15 bases separating them. The full variable domain, with the rest looked up from reference TRBV11-1 and TRBJ1-1, is EAEVAQSPRYKITEKSQAVAFWCDPISGHATLYWYRQILGQGPELLVQFQDESVVDDSQLPKDRFSAERLKGVDSTLKIQPAELGDSAMYLCASSYTGQSNTEAFFGQGTRLTVV.

This rearrangement joins TRBV5-1 to TRBJ1-1, with 7 bases lining up with TRBD1. Germline V lookup: CDR1 SGHRS, CDR2 YFSETQ. With 4 bases clipped from V and 1 base from J, the junction kept 4 bases outside the gene matches. The CDR3 is 14 amino acids. This CDR3 is CASSTRQGNTEAFF. CDR3 nucleotide sequence: TGCGCCAGCAGCACTAGACAGGGGAACACTGAAGCTTTCTTT.

The chain is built from TRBV18 and TRBJ2-1; tentative D call: TRBD2 (6 bases). V shed 3 bases and J shed 10 bases, with 25 bases lying between them. CDR1 and CDR2 from the germline V gene are KGHSH and LQKENI. This CDR3 is built from 17 residues. The CDR3 sequence: CASSPAGGAGYNGEQFF. For the CDR3, the DNA is TGTGCCAGCTCACCCGCTGGTGGAGCGGGTTACAATGGGGAGCAGTTCTTC.

As concerns this clone: The junction shows a germline mismatch at one end, possibly a read error. This chain joins TRBV4-1 and TRBJ1-5; perhaps TRBD1 as D (6 bases). Germline CDR1 reads MGHRA; CDR2 reads YSYEKL. The CDR3 contains 15 residues. The CDR3: CASNQDNRDHQPQHF. The CDR3 coding sequence is TGCGCCAGCAACCAAGATAACAGGGATCATCAGCCCCAGCATTTT.

The V gene is TRBV27, the J gene TRBJ1-2; 8 bases are shared with TRBD1. The CDR3 covers 17 residues. Trimming took 6 bases from V and 2 from J; bases not matched to a gene: 14. Germline CDR1 MNHEY, CDR2 SMNVEV (reference sequence). The CDR3 DNA reads TGTGCCAGCAGCAGAGCCTCCGGGGACAGGCTCAACTATGGCTACACCTTC. Encoded protein: CASSRASGDRLNYGYTF.

The V call is TRBV4-1, the J call TRBJ1-2; no clear D. V was shortened by 0 bases and J by 7 bases, with 18 bases between the two germline ends. There are 16 residues in the CDR3. CDR1 MGHRA and CDR2 YSYEKL come from the germline V gene. CDR3 sequence (DNA): TGCGCCAGCAGCCAAGAAGCACAGCCCCTGGGCTCTGGCTACACCTTC. It is translated as CASSQEAQPLGSGYTF.

In nucleotides, the CDR3 is TGTGCCAGCAAGACATGGAACCCTGGGGCCAACGTCCTGACTTTC. It codes for CASKTWNPGANVLTF. The J gene is TRBJ2-6, the V gene TRBV6-5, with unresolved D. This CDR3 contains 15 residues. Per the germline V gene, CDR1 is MNHEY and CDR2 is SVGAGI. Trimming shortened V by 7 bases and J by 2 bases, and 12 bases separated the two germline ends.

This sequence joins TRBV19 and TRBJ2-5; 9 bases match TRBD1. Germline CDR1 reads LNHDA; CDR2 reads SQIVND (reference sequence). The CDR3 sequence is 15 residues long. V gave up 5 bases and J gave up 1 base; unmatched junction bases: 5. As DNA, the CDR3 is TGTGCCAGTAGTCCGGGACAGGGCCTCCAAGAGACCCAGTACTTC. This sequence encodes CASSPGQGLQETQYF.

This rearrangement joins TRBV15 to TRBJ1-4; D unresolved. Deletions cut 0 bases from V and 4 bases from J, with 12 bases between. The V gene's germline CDR1 is LNHNV and CDR2 YYDKDF (reference sequence). The CDR3 length is 16 residues. The DNA for the CDR3 is TGTGCCACCAGCAGAGATAGGACGGAGGGTAATGAAAAACTGTTTTTT. Translating it yields CATSRDRTEGNEKLFF. The full variable domain, in which reference TRBV15 and TRBJ1-4 provide the parts outside the CDR3, is DAMVIQNPRYQVTQFGKPVTLSCSQTLNHNVMYWYQQKSSQAPKLLFHYYDKDFNNEADTPDNFQSRRPNTSFCFLDIRSPGLGDTAMYLCATSRDRTEGNEKLFFGSGTQLSVL.

This clone was seen once. This chain joins TRBV19 and TRBJ1-5; D is undetermined. This CDR3 region has 14 residues. Germline V gene sequence: CDR1 LNHDA, CDR2 SQIVND (reference sequence). Between the trimmed V and J ends, which lost 5 bases and 3 bases, there was a span of 11 bases. The CDR3 here is CASSSGENNQPQHF. The CDR3 DNA sequence: TGTGCCAGTAGTTCCGGGGAGAACAATCAGCCCCAGCATTTT.

This clone ranks as medium-sized (0.01 to 0.1%). The V call is TRBV19, the J call TRBJ2-7; D is uncertain. V was clipped by 3 bases and J by 4 bases, with 13 bases between them. CDR1 and CDR2 from the germline V gene are LNHDA and SQIVND (reference sequence). The CDR3 has 14 amino acids. The CDR3 DNA follows: TGTGCCAGTAGTATGGGCGGCTACGTTTACGAGCAGTACTTC. Translation gives CASSMGGYVYEQYF.

This chain connects TRBV7-3 to TRBJ2-3, with 10 bases fitting TRBD2. J was trimmed by 6 bases and V by 5 bases; bases with no gene match: 8. The length of the CDR3 is 15 residues. CDR1 is SGHTA and CDR2 is FQGTGA in the germline V gene. CDR3 loop: CASSPLAGVLDTQYF. CDR3 coding DNA: TGTGCCAGCAGCCCTCTAGCGGGAGTCCTTGATACGCAGTATTTT.

V usage is TRBV30 and J usage is TRBJ1-1; D remains ambiguous. From germline, CDR1 is GTSNPN and CDR2 SVGIG (reference sequence). Trimming cost V 5 bases and J 6 bases, with 13 bases left between them. The CDR3 totals 12 residues. The CDR3 sequence: CAWSSPRAEAFF. The CDR3 DNA reads as TGTGCCTGGTCCTCACCGAGGGCTGAAGCTTTCTTT. The full variable domain, completed using reference TRBV30 and TRBJ1-1, is SQTIHQWPATLVQPVGSPLSLECTVEGTSNPNLYWYRQAAGRGLQLLFYSVGIGQISSEVPQNLSASRPQDRQFILSSKKLLLSDSGFYLCAWSSPRAEAFFGQGTRLTVV.

This chain joins TRBV11-2 and TRBJ2-7; 10 bases agree with TRBD1. V was pared by 5 bases and J by 3 bases, with 7 bases of the junction left unmatched. Germline V lookup: CDR1 SGHAT, CDR2 FQNNGV. CDR3 length equals 15 residues. The CDR3: CASSIPGTGVYEQYF. CDR3 nucleotide sequence: TGTGCCAGCAGCATTCCCGGGACAGGGGTCTACGAGCAGTACTTC.

The chain couples TRBV27 to TRBJ2-2, with D possibly matching TRBD1 (5 bases). The CDR3 extends over 14 amino acids. CDR1 is MNHEY, CDR2 SMNVEV, per germline (reference sequence). Deletions cut 4 bases from V and 3 bases from J, with 9 bases between. CDR3 nucleotide sequence: TGTGCCAGCAGTTGGGTAGGGGACACCGGGGAGCTGTTTTTT. Residues: CASSWVGDTGELFF.

V gene TRBV28 combines with J gene TRBJ1-1; no firm D call. Germline values: CDR1 MDHEN, CDR2 SYDVKM. Trimming took 4 bases from V and 1 from J, leaving 10 bases between them. The length of the CDR3 is 14 residues. Written as DNA, the CDR3 is TGTGCCAGCAGTTCTCCCGCCTGGAACACTGAAGCTTTCTTT. This sequence encodes CASSSPAWNTEAFF.

V and J are TRBV11-2 and TRBJ1-1; D perhaps matches TRBD1 (6 bases). This CDR3 is 14 amino acids long. The germline V and J ends were trimmed by 1 base and 2 bases, with 8 bases remaining between them. Germline CDR1 SGHAT, CDR2 FQNNGV. Here the CDR3 reads CASSLAGANTEAFF. CDR3 DNA: TGTGCCAGCAGCTTAGCGGGGGCTAACACTGAAGCTTTCTTT.

The chain recombines TRBV6-5 with TRBJ1-1; D is ambiguous. V was shortened by 2 bases and J by 4 bases, with 11 bases between the two germline ends. Germline values: CDR1 MNHEY, CDR2 SVGAGI. The CDR3 extends over 14 amino acids. This chain's CDR3 is CASSYSQRGTEAFF. The CDR3 DNA is TGTGCCAGCAGTTACAGCCAACGGGGCACTGAAGCTTTCTTT.